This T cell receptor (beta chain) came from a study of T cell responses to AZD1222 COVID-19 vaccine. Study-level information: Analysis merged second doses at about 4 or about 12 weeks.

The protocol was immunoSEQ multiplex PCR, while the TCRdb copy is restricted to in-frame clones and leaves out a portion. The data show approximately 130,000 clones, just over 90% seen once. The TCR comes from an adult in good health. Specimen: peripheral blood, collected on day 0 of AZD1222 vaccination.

The CDR3 protein is CASNSGLNQPQHF. In DNA, the CDR3 is TGTGCCAGCAACTCCGGCCTTAATCAGCCCCAGCATTTT. The chain combines TRBV2 with TRBJ1-5, with unresolved D. Trimming removed 7 bases from V and 4 bases from J, with 11 bases in between. CDR1 is SNHLY and CDR2 is FYNNEI in the germline V gene. The CDR3 runs 13 residues.